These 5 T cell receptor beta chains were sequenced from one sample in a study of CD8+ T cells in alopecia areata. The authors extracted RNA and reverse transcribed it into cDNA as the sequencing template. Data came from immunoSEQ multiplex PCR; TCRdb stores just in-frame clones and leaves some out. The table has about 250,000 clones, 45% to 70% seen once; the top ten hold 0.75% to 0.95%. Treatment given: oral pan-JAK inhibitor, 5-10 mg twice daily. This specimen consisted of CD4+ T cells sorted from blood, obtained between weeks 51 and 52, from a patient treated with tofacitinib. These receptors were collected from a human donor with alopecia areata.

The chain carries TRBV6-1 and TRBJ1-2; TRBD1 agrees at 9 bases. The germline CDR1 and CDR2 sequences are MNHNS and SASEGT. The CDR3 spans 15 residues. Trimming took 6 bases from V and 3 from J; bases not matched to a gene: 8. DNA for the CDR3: TGTGCCAGCAGGCTACTACAGGGGGCCGACTATGGCTACACCTTC. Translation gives CASRLLQGADYGYTF.

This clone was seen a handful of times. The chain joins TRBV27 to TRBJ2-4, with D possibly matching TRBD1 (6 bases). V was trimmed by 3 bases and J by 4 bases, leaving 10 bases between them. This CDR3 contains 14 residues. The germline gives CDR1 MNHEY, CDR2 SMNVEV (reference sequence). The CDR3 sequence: CASSLWDKKNIQYF. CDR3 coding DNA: TGTGCCAGCAGTTTGTGGGACAAGAAAAACATTCAGTACTTC.

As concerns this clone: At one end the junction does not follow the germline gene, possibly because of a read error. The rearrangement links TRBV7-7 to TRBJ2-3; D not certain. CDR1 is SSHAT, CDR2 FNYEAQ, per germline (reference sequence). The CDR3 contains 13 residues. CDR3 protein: CASSLQMSDTQYF. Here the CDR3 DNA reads TGTGCTAGCAGCCTCCAAATGTCAGATACGCAGTATTTT.

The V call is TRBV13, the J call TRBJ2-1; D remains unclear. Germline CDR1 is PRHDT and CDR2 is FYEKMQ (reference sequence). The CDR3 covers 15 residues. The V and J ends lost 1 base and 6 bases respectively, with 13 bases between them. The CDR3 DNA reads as TGTGCCAGCAGCTTAGTTGGTCCTCAGCGCAATGAGCAGTTCTTC. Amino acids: CASSLVGPQRNEQFF.

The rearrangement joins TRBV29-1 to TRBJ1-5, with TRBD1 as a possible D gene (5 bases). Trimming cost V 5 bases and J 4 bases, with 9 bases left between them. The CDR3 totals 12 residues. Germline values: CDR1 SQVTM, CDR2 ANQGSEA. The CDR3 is CSVRAGNQPQHF. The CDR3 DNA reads TGCAGCGTTAGGGCAGGGAATCAGCCCCAGCATTTT.